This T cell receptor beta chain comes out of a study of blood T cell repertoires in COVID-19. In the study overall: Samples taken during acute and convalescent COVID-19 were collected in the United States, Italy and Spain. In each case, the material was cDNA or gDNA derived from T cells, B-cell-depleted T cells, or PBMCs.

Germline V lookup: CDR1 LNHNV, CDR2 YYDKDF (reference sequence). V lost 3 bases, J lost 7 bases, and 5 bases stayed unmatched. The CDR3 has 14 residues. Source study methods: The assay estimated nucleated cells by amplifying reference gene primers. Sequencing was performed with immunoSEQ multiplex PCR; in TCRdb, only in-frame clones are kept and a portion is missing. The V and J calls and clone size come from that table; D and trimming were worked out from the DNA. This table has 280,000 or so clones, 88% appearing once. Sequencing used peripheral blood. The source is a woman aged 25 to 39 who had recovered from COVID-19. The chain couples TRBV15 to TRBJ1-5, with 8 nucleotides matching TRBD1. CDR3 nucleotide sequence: TGTGCCACCAGCAGGGATGGACAGGGCCAGCCCCAGCATTTT. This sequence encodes CATSRDGQGQPQHF.